The present T cell receptor beta chain was sequenced within a study of hypomethylating agent response in myelodysplastic syndrome (dated by TCRdb to about 2021). Background on the whole study: Patients were treated with the hypomethylating agents azacitidine (about 70% of the 11) or decitabine (3 of 11). The cohort was composed of fewer than ten male and a couple of female myelodysplastic syndrome patients. Patients had a mean age of approximately 67 +/- 5.9 years, and a diploid cytogenetic profile was the most common. The most frequent mutation was TET2, found in about 50% of the 11 patients. Roughly six patients responded with complete response or hematologic improvement, and a few patients were non-responders. Response was defined as complete response or hematologic improvement, and patients meeting neither criterion were classed as non-responders.

From the cysteine through the phenylalanine, the CDR3 covers 14 amino acids. Only CDR3 DNA remains: 42 bases, in frame from the first base. The germline V gene (reference sequence) sets CDR1 to LNHDA and CDR2 to SQIVND. V ends up 7 bases short and J 6 bases short, with an unmatched junction base count of 8. The sample holds one count of this clone. It has no known antigen specificity. No base quality values were provided; no much bigger clone lies one nucleotide off. Receptors were amplified or captured by the immunoSEQ multiplex PCR assay. Survey resolution was used, with two replicates of about 200 ng each, totaling around 400 ng of DNA per sample. The hsTCRB kit detected rearranged TCRB sequences in genomic DNA using multiplex PCR primers targeting V and J genes. In the first PCR, the CDR3 region was amplified for around 28 cycles with the QIAGEN Multiplex PCR Kit. Sample barcodes and Illumina adapters were attached to each replicate during a second PCR lasting around 8 cycles. Pooled libraries were quantified using a QuantStudio 6 and the KAPA library quantification kit. Approximately 16 pM of pooled libraries was sequenced on an Illumina MiSeq using 156-cycle single-end reads and a 15-cycle index read. As for the authors' bioinformatics: VDJdb annotation flagged about 1.7% of around 160,000 unique clonotypes as previously reported viral-epitope-specific. Raw reads were processed by the immunoSEQ Data Assistant and immunoSEQ Analyzer into normalized, annotated TCRB repertoires. Clonotypes were analyzed with BioAnalyzer and version 0.6.5 of the immunarch R package. Richness was estimated after downsampling every repertoire to the clone count of the smallest repertoire. Fisher's exact tests classified clonotypes as expanded, contracted or novel, with novel meaning zero frequency before treatment. Significantly changed CDR3 beta sequences were clustered with GLIPH2 at simulation_depth=1000 and kmer_min_depth=3, and CDR3s shorter than five residues were left out. TCRdb mirrors the immuneACCESS table, restricted to in-frame sequences. Some clones are absent from its copies; in checked studies, under half trace to an unresolved V gene, and the reason for the others is unknown. That table furnishes V, J and clone size, whereas the DNA furnished D and trimming. The sample has around 4,700 clones on record, around 82% of them singletons. The ten largest clonotypes hold 20% to 30% of the sample.

Bulk bone marrow was analyzed without sorting T-cell subsets. TCR beta CDR3 regions were immunosequenced from bone marrow of approximately ten myelodysplastic syndrome patients before and after hypomethylating agent therapy. To track the repertoire longitudinally, every patient provided one baseline bone marrow along with two to three bone marrows taken at different post-treatment timepoints. Whole bone marrow served as the source for genomic DNA extraction, with DNA quality checked using TapeStation, NanoDrop OneC and PicoGreen assays. General study outcomes and caveats: Novel clonotypes appeared more often in responders, whereas non-responders had more contracted clonotypes after treatment. Only ten or so patients were analyzed, so the cohort was small. A possible recognition of novel MDS antigens by the shared GLIPH2 clusters was not confirmed and needs experimental validation. Age matching of healthy control donors to MDS patients was not performed, and the MDS versus healthy comparison could have been impacted by this lack of age matching. After hypomethylating agent treatment, no significant change in richness, rarefaction diversity or clonality was seen, either across all patients or within response groups.

The rearranged segments are TRBV19 and TRBJ1-5; TRBD1 matches 8 bases in the middle. The sequence was obtained from a human donor with myelodysplastic syndrome. The specimen was bone marrow, collected before or after starting hypomethylating agent treatment for myelodysplastic syndrome (not recorded which). Read as DNA, the sequence is TGTGCCAGTAAGACCCAGGGGGCCGTTCAGCCCCAGCATTTT. The translation is CASKTQGAVQPQHF.